This entry lists 8 T cell receptor beta chains sequenced from one sample in a study of Graves' ophthalmopathy and Graves' hyperthyroidism. The authors amplified TCR beta CDR3 regions from RNA transcripts. The authors performed first-round RT-PCR with HTBI primers and then a second-round multiplex PCR. One entry per CDR3 protein, called by TCRdb with MiXCR from the multiplex PCR reads. The sample has over a million distinct CDR3 sequences, 35% to 45% seen once. Sequenced: peripheral blood or thyroid tissue (not recorded which). These receptor sequences come from an adult man with Graves' hyperthyroidism.

This clonotype appeared many times. This rearrangement joins TRBV29-1 to TRBJ2-5; TRBD2 is a possible D gene (6 bases). Germline values: CDR1 SQVTM, CDR2 ANQGSEA. Trimming pared 3 bases from V and 2 bases from J, leaving 10 bases between. The CDR3 has 13 residues. The CDR3 DNA reads as TGCAGCGTTGAGCGGGGTTGGCAAGAGACCCAGTACTTC. This codes for CSVERGWQETQYF.

In regard to this clonotype: It may be a read error: a sequence one base away is much more abundant. V usage is TRBV9 and J usage is TRBJ2-2, with 13 bases identical to TRBD2. This CDR3 is built from 15 residues. The trim removed 2 bases at V and 8 bases at J, leaving 3 bases unmatched. Germline V gene sequence: CDR1 SGDLS, CDR2 YYNGEE. The CDR3 sequence: CASSVRTSGGGELFF. In DNA, the CDR3 is TGTGCCAGCAGCGTCCGGACTAGCGGGGGTGGGGAGCTGTTTTTT.

The V gene is TRBV9, the J gene TRBJ1-5, with D unclear. CDR3 length equals 15 residues. The germline gives CDR1 SGDLS, CDR2 YYNGEE. V was pared by 3 bases and J by 11 bases, with 21 bases between. The DNA for the CDR3 is TGTGCCAGCAGCGAAGAACACTTAGGGCCGGAGACCCAGCATTTT. Its protein product is CASSEEHLGPETQHF.

This chain connects TRBV20-1 to TRBJ1-2, with D possibly matching TRBD1 (5 bases). V lost 3 bases and J lost 3, with 8 bases in between. CDR1 and CDR2 (germline): DFQATT, SNEGSKA (reference sequence). There are 12 residues in the CDR3. CDR3 nucleotides: TGCAGTGCTAGTAGGGACGACTATGGCTACACCTTC. Encoded protein: CSASRDDYGYTF.

The chain uses TRBV2 and TRBJ1-2; D is ambiguous. Germline V gives CDR1 SNHLY, CDR2 FYNNEI. The V gene lost 2 bases and the J gene lost 3 bases, with 13 bases spanning the gap. The CDR3 spans 15 residues. The CDR3 spells CASSELLGSDYGYTF. In DNA form, the CDR3 reads TGTGCCAGCAGTGAACTCTTAGGGTCAGACTATGGCTACACCTTC.

The chain joins TRBV5-1 to TRBJ1-1; the D is unclear. Germline lookup yields CDR1 SGHRS and CDR2 YFSETQ. V lost 4 bases and J 5 bases, leaving 9 bases between the germline ends. The CDR3 length is 12 residues. The CDR3 region is CASSKSGTEAFF. As DNA, the CDR3 is TGCGCCAGCAGCAAAAGCGGGACTGAAGCTTTCTTT.

Details on this clonotype: The final CDR3 position lacks the conserved phenylalanine or tryptophan, pointing to a likely read error. This chain links TRBV4-1 with TRBJ2-5; TRBD2 is a possible D gene (5 bases). Per germline, CDR1 MGHRA and CDR2 YSYEKL. Trimming took 0 bases from V and 5 from J, leaving 16 bases between them. CDR3 size: 16 residues. As DNA, the CDR3 is TGCGCCAGCAGCCAAGATTTGGACTCCAGGATGGAGACCCAGTACTCC. This translates into CASSQDLDSRMETQYS.

Regarding this clonotype: Being one base from a much bigger clone, this may be a read error. The chain couples TRBV5-1 to TRBJ1-4; unclear D gene. This CDR3 has 15 amino acids. Germline CDR1 and CDR2: SGHRS and YFSETQ. V was clipped by 0 bases and J by 0 bases, with 6 bases between them. The CDR3 coding sequence is TGCGCCAGCAGCTTGGGGGCAGCAACTAATGAAAAACTGTTTTTT. This encodes CASSLGAATNEKLFF.